These 2 T cell receptor beta chains were sequenced from one sample in a study of blood T cell repertoires in COVID-19 (dated by TCRdb to about 2020). Library preparation employed the immunoSEQ multiplex PCR assay. Not all clones reach the TCRdb copy of this immuneACCESS table, which keeps in-frame sequences only. Checked studies attribute under half of the gap to unresolved V genes and leave the rest unexplained. In this sample the table shows about 370,000 clones, almost 90% of which occur a single time. Of the sample, approximately 7% falls within the top ten clones. Sample: peripheral blood. These receptors were obtained from a man between 18 and 35 years old with active or convalescent COVID-19.

This chain uses TRBV27 with TRBJ2-7, with 11 nucleotides matching TRBD1. The V gene's germline CDR1 is MNHEY and CDR2 SMNVEV (reference sequence). V shed 4 bases and J 7 bases; nucleotides not matched to a gene: 3. The CDR3 has 13 residues. In DNA form, the CDR3 reads TGTGCCAGCAGTTGGGACAGGGGGAAAGAGCAGTACTTC. This sequence encodes CASSWDRGKEQYF.

The count of this clone is one. The V call is TRBV29-1, the J call TRBJ2-7, with a possible D match to TRBD1 (5 bases). Looked up from germline, CDR1 is SQVTM and CDR2 is ANQGSEA. Between the trimmed V and J ends, which lost 6 bases and 3 bases, there was a span of 9 bases. The CDR3 has 11 amino acids. The CDR3, as DNA: TGCAGCGTGATGACAGTCTACGAGCAGTACTTC. Translation gives CSVMTVYEQYF.